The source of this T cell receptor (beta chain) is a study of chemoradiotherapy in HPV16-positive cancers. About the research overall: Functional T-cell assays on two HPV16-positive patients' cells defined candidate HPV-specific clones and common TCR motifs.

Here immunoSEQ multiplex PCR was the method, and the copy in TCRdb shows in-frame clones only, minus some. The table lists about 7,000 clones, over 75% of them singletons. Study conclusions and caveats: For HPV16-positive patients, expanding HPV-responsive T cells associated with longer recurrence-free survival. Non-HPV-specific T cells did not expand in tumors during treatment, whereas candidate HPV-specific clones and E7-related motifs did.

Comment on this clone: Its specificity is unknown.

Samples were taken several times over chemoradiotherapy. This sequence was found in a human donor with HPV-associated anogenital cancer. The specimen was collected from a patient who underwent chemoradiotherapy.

In nucleotides, the CDR3 is TGTGCCAGCTCACCACCCTCGACGCGGTCTGGAAACACCATATATTTT. The encoded protein is CASSPPSTRSGNTIYF. This sequence joins TRBV18 and TRBJ1-3; no clear D gene. The V gene lost 0 bases and the J gene lost 1 base, with 10 bases spanning the gap. The CDR3 runs to 16 residues. The germline V gene encodes CDR1 KGHSH and CDR2 LQKENI.